The text below deals with one TCR beta chain. Antigen specificity is unknown. This sample is drawn from a study of radiotherapy plus CTLA-4 blockade in lung cancer. Overall study: Objective responses occurred in approximately 18% of patients; over 25% had disease control.

Method: immunoSEQ multiplex PCR; TCRdb's copy keeps in-frame clones and lacks some. Of under 100,000 clones listed, approximately 82% are singletons. CDR3 length equals 13 residues. The V end lost 10 bases, the J end lost 3 bases, and 15 bases lay between the germline ends. Germline assignment: CDR1 SEHNR and CDR2 FQNEAQ (reference sequence). Broader study findings: Per reports, early blood T cell clone dynamics, plus interferon-beta, forecast response most strongly. Peripheral blood showed expansion of tumor-derived TCR clones after radiotherapy and ipilimumab.

This receptor was obtained from a human donor with non-small cell lung cancer that progressed on radiotherapy plus ipilimumab. The starting material was peripheral blood, obtained from a patient treated with radiotherapy plus ipilimumab. J is TRBJ1-2 and V is TRBV7-9, with no clear D. The CDR3, as DNA: TGTGCCACCCCTGAAGAAGGAGACTATGGCTACACCTTC. Translating gives CATPEEGDYGYTF.